Listed here are 29 T cell receptor beta chains from one sample, sequenced in a study of cytomegalovirus exposure and HLA in healthy donors. The PCR used 60 Vbeta and 13 Jbeta primers. Only in-frame clones appear in the TCRdb table, and some are missing; sequencing was by immunoSEQ multiplex PCR. This sample has 97,000 or so clones, with roughly 60% found just once. The sequencing sample was made of PBMCs. The source of these receptors is a human donor in good health.

This clone was seen just once. The rearrangement uses TRBV6-4 and TRBJ2-2, with 9 bases lining up with TRBD2. Germline V gene lookup returns CDR1 MRHNA and CDR2 SNTAGT. This CDR3 contains 18 residues. V lost 0 bases and J lost 3; bases outside the gene matches: 8. CDR3 amino acids: CASSDSTAGGRYTGELFF. The CDR3 nucleotides read TGTGCCAGCAGTGACTCGACGGCGGGAGGGCGATACACCGGGGAGCTGTTTTTT.

This clone has a handful of counts. The chain couples TRBV19 to TRBJ2-7; 7 bases are a match to TRBD2. V lost 6 bases, J lost 0 bases, and 20 bases stayed unmatched. The germline CDR1 and CDR2 sequences are LNHDA and SQIVND (reference sequence). This CDR3 is 19 amino acids long. In DNA form, the CDR3 reads TGTGCCAGTAGCCCCCAACTAGCGCGCGGGGTTCAAAGCTCCTACGAGCAGTACTTC. This translates into CASSPQLARGVQSSYEQYF.

V and J are TRBV9 and TRBJ1-1, with D tentatively TRBD1 (6 bases). This CDR3 is built from 14 residues. V dropped 1 base and J dropped 0 bases, with 7 bases sitting between them. The germline V gene has CDR1 SGDLS and CDR2 YYNGEE. The CDR3 DNA sequence: TGTGCCAGCAGCGTAACAGGGATGAACACTGAAGCTTTCTTT. Translated: CASSVTGMNTEAFF.

In its sample, this clone is medium-sized (0.01 to 0.1%). CDR3 in DNA: TGTGCCAGCAGTTTCACTCTAGCCGGGGAGCTGTTTTTT. Translated, it gives CASSFTLAGELFF. This sequence joins TRBV27 and TRBJ2-2; D is undetermined. The CDR3 contains 13 residues. With 3 bases removed from V and 6 bases from J, the gap between germline ends came to 8 bases. CDR1 MNHEY and CDR2 SMNVEV come from the germline V gene (reference sequence).

This chain connects TRBV11-2 to TRBJ1-5, with D possibly TRBD1 on 5 matching bases. Per germline, CDR1 SGHAT and CDR2 FQNNGV. This CDR3 contains 13 residues. V was clipped by 1 base and J by 7 bases, with 8 bases between them. CDR3 nucleotides: TGTGCCAGCAGCTTAGCTCAGGGCCAGCCCCAGCATTTT. This codes for CASSLAQGQPQHF.

Only a few counts were recorded for this clone. This chain links TRBV2 with TRBJ2-7; 10 bases line up with TRBD2. V lost 6 bases to trimming and J lost 3 bases; unmatched junction nucleotides: 11. Germline-derived CDR1 and CDR2 are SNHLY and FYNNEI. The CDR3 runs to 16 residues. CDR3: CASRDRTSGAYYEQYF. The CDR3 nucleotides are TGTGCCAGCAGGGACCGTACTAGCGGGGCTTACTACGAGCAGTACTTC.

This chain uses TRBV6-1 with TRBJ2-3, with 7 bases matching TRBD2. This CDR3 contains 15 residues. Trimming took 7 bases from V and 2 from J; bases not matched to a gene: 9. From germline, CDR1 is MNHNS and CDR2 SASEGT. CDR3 coding DNA: TGTGCCAGCATACGAGCGGGACTCGACACAGATACGCAGTATTTT. The encoded protein is CASIRAGLDTDTQYF.

This clone occurred a few times. This rearrangement joins TRBV7-9 to TRBJ2-3, with 8 bases fitting TRBD2. The CDR3 loop spans 16 amino acids. Germline CDR1 and CDR2: SEHNR and FQNEAQ (reference sequence). V lost 6 bases, J lost 4 bases, and 12 bases stayed unmatched. For the CDR3, the DNA is TGTGCCAGCAGTTTCCCCAAGCGGGAGCTCTCAGATACGCAGTATTTT. Amino acids: CASSFPKRELSDTQYF. Using reference TRBV7-9 and TRBJ2-3 for the parts outside the CDR3, the full variable domain is DTGVSQNPRHKITKRGQNVTFRCDPISEHNRLYWYRQTLGQGPEFLTYFQNEAQLEKSRLLSDRFSAERPKGSFSTLEIQRTEQGDSAMYLCASSFPKRELSDTQYFGPGTRLTVL.

J is TRBJ2-1 and V is TRBV5-5; D call uncertain. This CDR3 has 16 amino acids. Trimming removed 5 bases from V and 0 bases from J, with 15 bases in between. Germline values: CDR1 SGHKS, CDR2 YYEKEE (reference sequence). The CDR3 protein is CASSSRLESSYNEQFF. DNA for the CDR3: TGTGCCAGCAGTTCTAGACTGGAGAGCTCCTACAATGAGCAGTTCTTC. Complete variable domain (other parts from reference TRBV5-5 and TRBJ2-1): DAGVTQSPTHLIKTRGQQVTLRCSPISGHKSVSWYQQVLGQGPQFIFQYYEKEERGRGNFPDRFSARQFPNYSSELNVNALLLGDSALYLCASSSRLESSYNEQFFGPGTRLTVL.

This chain joins TRBV2 and TRBJ2-2, with TRBD2 identical over 8 bases. The CDR3 contains 14 residues. V lost 7 bases, J lost 6 bases, and 7 bases stayed unmatched. The germline V gene encodes CDR1 SNHLY and CDR2 FYNNEI. DNA for the CDR3: TGTGCCAGCATGCCGGGGGGGGCGGCCGGGGAGCTGTTTTTT. It specifies CASMPGGAAGELFF.

The gene calls are TRBV18 and TRBJ1-1; 7 bases fit TRBD1. The CDR3 consists of 13 residues. Trimming at V came to 4 bases and at J to 5 bases, leaving 4 bases not matched to a gene. From germline, CDR1 is KGHSH and CDR2 LQKENI. The CDR3 DNA is TGTGCCAGCTCACAGGGGGCAGGTACTGAAGCTTTCTTT. This translates into CASSQGAGTEAFF.

V usage is TRBV18 and J usage is TRBJ2-1, with 7 nucleotides matching TRBD1. The V segment lost 1 base and the J segment 7 bases; nucleotides outside the gene matches: 7. The CDR3 covers 15 residues. Germline V lookup: CDR1 KGHSH, CDR2 LQKENI. CDR3 protein: CASSPQGQGVNEQFF. CDR3 bases: TGTGCCAGCTCACCACAGGGTCAGGGGGTAAATGAGCAGTTCTTC. The full variable domain, rest sourced from reference TRBV18 and TRBJ2-1, is NAGVMQNPRHLVRRRGQEARLRCSPMKGHSHVYWYRQLPEEGLKFMVYLQKENIIDESGMPKERFSAEFPKEGPSILRIQQVVRGDSAAYFCASSPQGQGVNEQFFGPGTRLTVL.

This clone was observed a handful of times. This chain links TRBV5-6 with TRBJ2-3, with 7 bases matching TRBD2. This CDR3 is 16 amino acids long. Germline V gene lookup returns CDR1 SGHDT and CDR2 YYEEEE. J was trimmed by 6 bases and V by 1 base; bases with no gene match: 11. DNA for the CDR3: TGTGCCAGCAGCTTGCTTGGCGGGGGAAATGACGATACGCAGTATTTT. Its translation is CASSLLGGGNDDTQYF.

The rearrangement links TRBV19 to TRBJ1-5; D is undetermined. The CDR3 extends over 13 amino acids. Germline CDR1 and CDR2: LNHDA and SQIVND (reference sequence). The V gene lost 5 bases and the J gene lost 3 bases, with 8 bases spanning the gap. CDR3 amino acids: CASSQKFNQPQHF. CDR3 coding DNA: TGTGCCAGTAGTCAGAAATTCAATCAGCCCCAGCATTTT.

The chain couples TRBV2 to TRBJ2-3; a weak D match, TRBD2 (5 bases). Germline V CDR1 and CDR2: SNHLY, FYNNEI. Trimming removed 7 bases from V and 0 bases from J, with 20 bases in between. The CDR3 has 17 amino acids. CDR3 in amino acids: CASKWEIGKASTDTQYF. CDR3 bases: TGTGCCAGCAAGTGGGAGATAGGGAAAGCTAGCACAGATACGCAGTATTTT.

The chain has TRBV28 and TRBJ2-5; 7 bases are shared with TRBD2. The V gene end was trimmed by 10 bases and the J gene end by 4 bases; junction bases not matched to a gene: 12. Germline CDR1 is MDHEN and CDR2 is SYDVKM. This CDR3 has 14 amino acids. CDR3 region: CATVTSLGRETQYF. CDR3 DNA sequence: TGTGCCACCGTGACTAGCCTGGGTCGAGAGACCCAGTACTTC.

The V and J genes are TRBV15 and TRBJ1-4; D is perhaps TRBD1 (5 bases). Germline values: CDR1 LNHNV, CDR2 YYDKDF (reference sequence). The CDR3 spans 16 residues. V lost 2 bases and J lost 0, with 10 bases in between. Here the CDR3 reads CATSRLQAATNEKLFF. As DNA, the CDR3 is TGTGCCACCAGCAGATTACAGGCGGCAACTAATGAAAAACTGTTTTTT.

The genes are TRBV7-9 and TRBJ2-7; TRBD1 agrees at 9 bases. V was pared by 6 bases and J by 11 bases, with 11 bases of the junction left unmatched. Germline CDR1 reads SEHNR; CDR2 reads FQNEAQ (reference sequence). The CDR3 covers 13 residues. The CDR3 bases are TGTGCCAGCAGGCAGCAGGGGACAGGGAAGGAGTACTTC. This codes for CASRQQGTGKEYF.

The J gene is TRBJ1-4, the V gene TRBV19; D perhaps matches TRBD1 (5 bases). Germline V gives CDR1 LNHDA, CDR2 SQIVND (reference sequence). The CDR3 has 17 residues. With 9 bases removed from V and 3 bases from J, the gap between germline ends came to 23 bases. The CDR3 reads CARIPRGTRGANEKLFF. The CDR3 DNA reads TGTGCCAGAATACCTCGGGGGACTAGGGGTGCTAATGAAAAACTGTTTTTT.

J is TRBJ2-3 and V is TRBV7-9, with unresolved D. CDR3 length equals 14 residues. The V end was cut by 1 base, the J end by 5 bases, with 10 bases between. Germline CDR1 SEHNR, CDR2 FQNEAQ (reference sequence). CDR3 loop: CASSLGLVIDTQYF. The CDR3 DNA reads as TGTGCCAGCAGCTTAGGGCTAGTGATAGATACGCAGTATTTT.

This clone was found a few times. V is TRBV5-4 and J is TRBJ2-1; TRBD1 is a possible D gene (5 bases). Germline V gives CDR1 SGHNT, CDR2 YYREEE (reference sequence). V dropped 5 bases and J dropped 4 bases, with 10 bases sitting between them. The CDR3 length is 13 residues. Here the CDR3 reads CASRPDSYNEQFF. CDR3 nucleotide sequence: TGTGCCAGCAGACCCGACAGTTACAATGAGCAGTTCTTC.

The genes are TRBV5-6 and TRBJ2-5, with 7 positions matching TRBD1. TRBJ2-7 explains the end of the DNA better; the J call may be wrong. Looked up from germline, CDR1 is SGHDT and CDR2 is YYEEEE. The CDR3 has 13 residues. The CDR3 nucleotides read TGTGCCAGCAGCCGGGCACAGGGGTACGAGCAGTACTTC. As protein: CASSRAQGYEQYF.

This clone was detected a few times. The rearrangement uses TRBV6-6 and TRBJ2-1; TRBD2 agrees at 8 bases. J lost 4 bases, V lost 2 bases, and 1 base had no gene match. Germline CDR1 reads MNHNY; CDR2 reads SVGAGI (reference sequence). The CDR3 has 14 amino acids. CDR3 in DNA: TGTGCCAGCAGTTACCAGCGGGGGTACAATGAGCAGTTCTTC. Translation gives CASSYQRGYNEQFF.

The rearrangement joins TRBV5-4 to TRBJ2-7; 7 nucleotides agree with TRBD1. J gave up 4 bases and V 5 bases, and 9 bases lay outside the gene matches. CDR3 length equals 14 residues. Germline V CDR1 and CDR2: SGHNT, YYREEE (reference sequence). The CDR3 DNA reads TGTGCCAGCAGACCCGGGACAGACCCATACGAGCAGTACTTC. Its translation: CASRPGTDPYEQYF. Using reference TRBV5-4 and TRBJ2-7 for the parts outside the CDR3, the full variable domain is ETGVTQSPTHLIKTRGQQVTLRCSSQSGHNTVSWYQQALGQGPQFIFQYYREEENGRGNFPPRFSGLQFPNYSSELNVNALELDDSALYLCASRPGTDPYEQYFGPGTRLTVT.

The chain uses TRBV5-5 and TRBJ2-7; D possibly corresponds to TRBD1 (5 bases). Looked up from germline, CDR1 is SGHKS and CDR2 is YYEKEE (reference sequence). The CDR3 sequence is 12 residues long. V was pared by 3 bases and J by 4 bases, with 8 bases between. The CDR3 is CASSSAGYEQYF. In DNA, the CDR3 is TGTGCCAGCAGCTCGGCAGGGTACGAGCAGTACTTC.

This clone has a handful of counts. This chain connects TRBV6-1 to TRBJ2-1, with 12 bases matching TRBD2. With V trimmed by 4 bases and J by 5 bases, 6 bases remained unmatched. CDR3 length: 16 amino acids. Germline V gene lookup returns CDR1 MNHNS and CDR2 SASEGT. Here the CDR3 DNA reads TGTGCCAGCAGTGCTACTAGCGGGAGGACGAACAATGAGCAGTTCTTC. Protein: CASSATSGRTNNEQFF.

This chain connects TRBV7-6 to TRBJ2-1; D is unclear. The CDR3 totals 14 residues. V lost 2 bases to trimming and J lost 6 bases, with 11 bases between them. Germline assignment: CDR1 SGHVS and CDR2 FNYEAQ. CDR3 nucleotides: TGTGCCAGCAGCTTAAGAGCTCCGGGCAATGAGCAGTTCTTC. Its translation is CASSLRAPGNEQFF.

This clone was detected only a few times. The gene calls are TRBV10-3 and TRBJ2-1; 11 bases agree with TRBD2. The CDR3 runs 17 residues. CDR1 is ENHRY, CDR2 SYGVKD, per germline. The J segment lost 1 base and the V segment lost 6 bases, leaving 8 bases of the junction unmatched. CDR3 amino acids: CAIRDSGRAGSYNEQFF. DNA for the CDR3: TGTGCCATCAGGGATAGCGGGAGGGCCGGATCCTACAATGAGCAGTTCTTC.

The chain joins TRBV28 to TRBJ1-1; TRBD1 agrees at 7 bases. From germline, CDR1 is MDHEN and CDR2 SYDVKM. V shed 6 bases and J 5 bases; nucleotides not matched to a gene: 3. This CDR3 has 12 amino acids. DNA of the CDR3: TGTGCCAGCAGGACAGGGCTAACTGAAGCTTTCTTT. Translating it yields CASRTGLTEAFF.